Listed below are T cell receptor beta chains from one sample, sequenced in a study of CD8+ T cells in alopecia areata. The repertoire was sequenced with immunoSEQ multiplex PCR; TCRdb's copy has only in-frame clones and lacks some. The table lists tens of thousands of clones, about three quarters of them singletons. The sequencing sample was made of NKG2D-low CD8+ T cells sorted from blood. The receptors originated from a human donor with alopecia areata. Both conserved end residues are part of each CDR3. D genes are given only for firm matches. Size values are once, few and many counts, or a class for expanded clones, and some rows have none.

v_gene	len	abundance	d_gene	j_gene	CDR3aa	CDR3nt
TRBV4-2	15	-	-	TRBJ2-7	CASSQGPTETYEQYF	TGTGCCAGCAGCCAAGGCCCGACAGAAACCTACGAGCAGTACTTC
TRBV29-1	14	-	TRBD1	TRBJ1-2	CSVEDVDRGGGYTF	TGCAGCGTTGAAGATGTGGACAGGGGCGGTGGCTACACCTTC
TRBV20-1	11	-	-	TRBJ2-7	CSAMSLGEQYF	TGCAGTGCTATGAGCCTGGGCGAGCAGTACTTC
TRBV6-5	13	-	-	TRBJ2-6	CATQRLGANVLTF	TGTGCCACGCAGAGGCTTGGGGCCAACGTCCTGACTTTC
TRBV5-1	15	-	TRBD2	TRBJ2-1	CASSLLAGGPGEQFF	TGCGCCAGCAGCCTCCTAGCGGGAGGGCCGGGGGAGCAGTTCTTC
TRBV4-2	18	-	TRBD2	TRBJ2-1	CASSQDPPTSGSYNEQFF	TGTGCCAGCAGCCAAGATCCCCCGACTAGCGGTTCCTACAATGAGCAGTTCTTC
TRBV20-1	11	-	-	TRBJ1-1	CSAEGDTEAFF	TGCAGTGCCGAGGGGGACACTGAAGCTTTCTTT
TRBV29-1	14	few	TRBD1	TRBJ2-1	CSVVGTVPYNEQFF	TGCAGCGTTGTCGGGACAGTGCCCTACAATGAGCAGTTCTTC
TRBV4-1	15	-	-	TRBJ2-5	CASSLLKSTQETQYF	TGCGCCAGCAGCCTTCTAAAATCAACGCAAGAGACCCAGTACTTC
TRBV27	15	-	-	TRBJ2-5	CASSLSPDRRETQYF	TGTGCCAGCAGTTTATCGCCCGACAGAAGAGAGACCCAGTACTTC
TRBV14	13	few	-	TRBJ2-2	CASSQVASGELFF	TGTGCCAGCAGCCAAGTAGCGTCAGGGGAGCTGTTTTTT
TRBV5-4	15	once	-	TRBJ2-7	CASSVGRQEPYEQYF	TGTGCCAGCAGCGTTGGTAGACAGGAACCCTACGAGCAGTACTTC
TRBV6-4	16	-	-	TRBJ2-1	CASSDSELNAINEQFF	TGTGCCAGCAGTGACTCGGAACTAAACGCCATCAATGAGCAGTTCTTC
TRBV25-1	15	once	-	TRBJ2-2	CASSPGDSHTGELFF	TGTGCCAGCAGCCCCGGGGACTCACACACCGGGGAGCTGTTTTTT
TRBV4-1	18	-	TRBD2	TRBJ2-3	CASSQESGGTTSTDTQYF	TGCGCCAGCAGCCAAGAAAGCGGGGGAACCACTAGCACAGATACGCAGTATTTT
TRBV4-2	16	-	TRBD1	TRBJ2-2	CASSPSSDRGTGELFF	TGTGCCAGCAGCCCATCCTCGGACAGGGGCACCGGGGAGCTGTTTTTT